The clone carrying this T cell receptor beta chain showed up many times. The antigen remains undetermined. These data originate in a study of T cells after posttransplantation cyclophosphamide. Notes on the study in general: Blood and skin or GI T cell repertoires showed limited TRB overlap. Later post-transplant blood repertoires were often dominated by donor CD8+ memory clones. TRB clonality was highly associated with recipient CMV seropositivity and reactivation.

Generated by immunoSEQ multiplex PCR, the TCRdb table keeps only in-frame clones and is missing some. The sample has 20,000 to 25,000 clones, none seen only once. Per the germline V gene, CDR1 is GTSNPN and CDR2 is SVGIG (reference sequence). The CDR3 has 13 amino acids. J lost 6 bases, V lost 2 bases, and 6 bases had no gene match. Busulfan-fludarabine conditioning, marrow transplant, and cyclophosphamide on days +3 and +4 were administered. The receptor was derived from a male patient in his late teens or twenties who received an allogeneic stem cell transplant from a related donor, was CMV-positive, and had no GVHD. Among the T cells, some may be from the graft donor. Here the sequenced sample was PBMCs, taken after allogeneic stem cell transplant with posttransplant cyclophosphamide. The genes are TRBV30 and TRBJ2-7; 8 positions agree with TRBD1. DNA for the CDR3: TGTGCCTGGAGTCCGGACAGGGCCCTCGAGCAGTACTTC. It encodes CAWSPDRALEQYF. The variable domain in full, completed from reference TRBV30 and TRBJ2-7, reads SQTIHQWPATLVQPVGSPLSLECTVEGTSNPNLYWYRQAAGRGLQLLFYSVGIGQISSEVPQNLSASRPQDRQFILSSKKLLLSDSGFYLCAWSPDRALEQYFGPGTRLTVT.